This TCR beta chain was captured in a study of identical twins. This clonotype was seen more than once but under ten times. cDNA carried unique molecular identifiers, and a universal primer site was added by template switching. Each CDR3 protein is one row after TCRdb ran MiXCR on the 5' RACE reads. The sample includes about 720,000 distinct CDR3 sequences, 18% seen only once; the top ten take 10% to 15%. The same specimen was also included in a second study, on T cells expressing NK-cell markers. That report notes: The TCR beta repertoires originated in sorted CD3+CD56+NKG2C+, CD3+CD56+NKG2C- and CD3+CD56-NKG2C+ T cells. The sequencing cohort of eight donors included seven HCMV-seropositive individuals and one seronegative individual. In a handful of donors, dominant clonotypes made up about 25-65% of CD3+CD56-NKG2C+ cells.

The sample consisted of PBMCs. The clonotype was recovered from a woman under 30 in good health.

The CDR3 DNA is TGTGCCAGCAGACGACTGCCCCGCGGGGGGACAGATACGCAGTATTTT. This gives the protein CASRRLPRGGTDTQYF. The chain joins TRBV7-2 to TRBJ2-3, with 8 bases fitting TRBD2. The J segment lost 3 bases and the V segment lost 6 bases, leaving 11 bases of the junction unmatched. The germline V gene has CDR1 SGHTA and CDR2 FQGNSA. CDR3 length: 16 amino acids.